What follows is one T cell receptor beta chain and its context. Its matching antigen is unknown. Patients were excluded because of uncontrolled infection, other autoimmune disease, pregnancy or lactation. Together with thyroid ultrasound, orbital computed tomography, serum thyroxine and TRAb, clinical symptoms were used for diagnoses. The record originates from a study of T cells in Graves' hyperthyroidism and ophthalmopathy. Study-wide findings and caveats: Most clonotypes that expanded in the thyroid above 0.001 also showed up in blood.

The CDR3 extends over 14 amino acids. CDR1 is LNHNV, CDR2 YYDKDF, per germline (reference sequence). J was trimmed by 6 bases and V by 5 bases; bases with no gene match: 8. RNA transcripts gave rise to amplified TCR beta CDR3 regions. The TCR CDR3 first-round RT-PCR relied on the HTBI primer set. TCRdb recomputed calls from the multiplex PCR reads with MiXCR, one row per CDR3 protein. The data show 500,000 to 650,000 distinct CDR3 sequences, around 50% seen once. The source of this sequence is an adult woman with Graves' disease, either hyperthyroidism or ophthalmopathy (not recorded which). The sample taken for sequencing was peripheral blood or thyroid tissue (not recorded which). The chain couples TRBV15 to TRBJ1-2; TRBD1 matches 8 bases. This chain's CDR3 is CATSGRTGFHGYTF. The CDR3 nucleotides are TGTGCCACCAGCGGGCGGACAGGGTTTCATGGCTACACCTTC.